Here is one TCR beta chain with its context. This specimen belongs to a study of blood T cell repertoires in COVID-19. In the study's own analysis: Scientists estimated how many nucleated cells there were by amplifying reference gene primers. Sequenced by immunoSEQ multiplex PCR; TCRdb stores in-frame clones only, minus some. V, J and clone size reflect that table, while D and trimming were determined from the DNA. The repertoire holds some 250,000 clones, 80% to 85% seen once, with less than 5.5% in the top ten. The CDR3 is 15 residues long. Germline values: CDR1 SGHDT, CDR2 YYEEEE. The V gene lost 0 bases and the J gene lost 1 base, with 11 bases spanning the gap.

Sequenced sample: peripheral blood. This TCR was recovered from a man in his fifties with active or convalescent COVID-19. V is TRBV5-6 and J is TRBJ2-7; D ambiguous. CDR3 nucleotides: TGTGCCAGCAGCTTGGAAGGTGCAGGTTCCTACGAGCAGTACTTC. Its protein is CASSLEGAGSYEQYF.